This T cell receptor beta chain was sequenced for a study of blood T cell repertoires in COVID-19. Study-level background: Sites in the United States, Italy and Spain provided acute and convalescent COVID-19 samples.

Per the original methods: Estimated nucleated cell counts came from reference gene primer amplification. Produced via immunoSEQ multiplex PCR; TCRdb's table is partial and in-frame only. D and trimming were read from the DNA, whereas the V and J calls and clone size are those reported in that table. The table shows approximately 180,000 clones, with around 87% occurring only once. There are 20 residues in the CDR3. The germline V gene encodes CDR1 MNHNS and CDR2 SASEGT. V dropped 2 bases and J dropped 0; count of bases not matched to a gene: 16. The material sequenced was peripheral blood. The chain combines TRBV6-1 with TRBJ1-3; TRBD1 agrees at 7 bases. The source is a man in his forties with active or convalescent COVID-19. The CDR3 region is CASSEFAGGSHHSSGNTIYF. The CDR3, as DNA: TGTGCCAGCAGTGAATTTGCAGGGGGATCTCACCATTCCTCTGGAAACACCATATATTTT.